Given below is one TCR beta chain in context. Sequenced by immunoSEQ multiplex PCR; TCRdb stores in-frame clones only, minus some. The sample yields about 220,000 clones, 88% seen once. This specimen comes from a study of blood T cell repertoires in COVID-19. Trimming removed 6 bases from V and 3 bases from J, with 11 bases in between. Germline lookup yields CDR1 MNHEY and CDR2 SVGAGI. The CDR3 is made up of 13 amino acids. Sequenced sample: PBMCs or T cells enriched from blood (not recorded which). V gene TRBV6-5 combines with J gene TRBJ1-2; TRBD1 might be the D (5 bases). The TCR sequence derives from a woman between 25 and 40 years old who had recovered from COVID-19. The CDR3: CASRNRSDYGYTF. Written as DNA, the CDR3 is TGTGCCAGCAGGAACAGGTCCGACTATGGCTACACCTTC.